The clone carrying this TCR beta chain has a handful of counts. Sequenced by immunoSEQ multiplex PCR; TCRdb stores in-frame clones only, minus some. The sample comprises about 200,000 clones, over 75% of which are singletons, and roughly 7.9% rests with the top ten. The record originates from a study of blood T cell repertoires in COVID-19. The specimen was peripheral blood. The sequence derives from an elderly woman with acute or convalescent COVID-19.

The CDR3 DNA sequence: TGTGCCAGCAGTTACTCTTCCCCGGGGTCCTATGGCTACACCTTC. This codes for CASSYSSPGSYGYTF. The chain combines TRBV6-5 with TRBJ1-2; D gene ambiguous. Germline V lookup: CDR1 MNHEY, CDR2 SVGAGI. The CDR3 is 15 amino acids. Trimming cost V 0 bases and J 4 bases, with 12 bases left between them.